A selection of T cell receptor beta chains follows, all from one sample in a study of blood T cell repertoires in COVID-19. TCRdb keeps only in-frame clones here, not all; method: immunoSEQ multiplex PCR. Of about 320,000 clones in the sample, about 90% are singletons; the top ten hold approximately 5%. Sequenced: PBMCs or T cells enriched from blood (not recorded which). The receptors stem from a woman in her twenties or thirties who had recovered from COVID-19. The CDR3 runs from the conserved cysteine through the conserved F or W. Fields, in order: J gene, D gene, V gene, CDR3 protein, CDR3 DNA. The D gene is left open where the match is weak.

j_call: TRBJ2-1; d_call: -; v_call: TRBV2; cdr3_aa: CASSVGSGGQFF; cdr3_nt: TGTGCCAGCAGTGTGGGGTCGGGGGGCCAGTTCTTC
j_call: TRBJ1-1; d_call: -; v_call: TRBV7-8; cdr3_aa: CASSLQGGRTEAFF; cdr3_nt: TGTGCCAGCAGCCTACAGGGCGGGAGAACTGAAGCTTTCTTT
j_call: TRBJ1-1; d_call: -; v_call: TRBV9; cdr3_aa: CASSGSNSNTEAFF; cdr3_nt: TGTGCCAGCAGCGGTTCAAACAGTAACACTGAAGCTTTCTTT
j_call: TRBJ1-2; d_call: TRBD1; v_call: TRBV6-5; cdr3_aa: CASSQTGTYGYTF; cdr3_nt: TGTGCCAGCAGCCAGACAGGGACGTATGGCTACACCTTC
j_call: TRBJ1-1; d_call: -; v_call: TRBV19; cdr3_aa: CASGEGQKAFF; cdr3_nt: TGTGCCAGTGGGGAGGGGCAAAAAGCTTTCTTT
j_call: TRBJ2-1; d_call: TRBD1; v_call: TRBV27; cdr3_aa: CASSLYQGAGNEQFF; cdr3_nt: TGTGCCAGCAGTTTATACCAGGGGGCCGGTAATGAGCAGTTCTTC
j_call: TRBJ1-1; d_call: -; v_call: TRBV5-1; cdr3_aa: CASSLAAGTRGTEAFF; cdr3_nt: TGCGCCAGCAGCTTGGCGGCAGGGACAAGGGGCACTGAAGCTTTCTTT
j_call: TRBJ1-4; d_call: -; v_call: TRBV19; cdr3_aa: CASGRDGGEKLFF; cdr3_nt: TGTGCCAGTGGCCGGGACGGGGGGGAAAAACTGTTTTTT
j_call: TRBJ1-1; d_call: -; v_call: TRBV29-1; cdr3_aa: CSVQGGASTEAFF; cdr3_nt: TGCAGCGTGCAAGGGGGGGCGAGCACTGAAGCTTTCTTT
j_call: TRBJ2-3; d_call: TRBD1; v_call: TRBV5-4; cdr3_aa: CASSKDRGLGPDTQYF; cdr3_nt: TGTGCCAGCAGCAAAGACAGGGGGCTTGGGCCAGATACGCAGTATTTT